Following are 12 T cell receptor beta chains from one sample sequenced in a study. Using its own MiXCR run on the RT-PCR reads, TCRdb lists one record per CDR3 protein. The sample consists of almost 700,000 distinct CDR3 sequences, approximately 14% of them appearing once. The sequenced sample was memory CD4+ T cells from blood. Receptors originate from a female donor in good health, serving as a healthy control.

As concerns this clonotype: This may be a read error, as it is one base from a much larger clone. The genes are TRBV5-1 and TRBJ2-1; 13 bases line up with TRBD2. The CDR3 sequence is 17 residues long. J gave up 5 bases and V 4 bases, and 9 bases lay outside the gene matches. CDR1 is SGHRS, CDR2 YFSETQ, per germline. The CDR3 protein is CASSQGGLAGDHNEQFF. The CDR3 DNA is TGCGCCAGCAGCCAAGGAGGACTAGCGGGAGATCACAATGAGCAGTTCTTC.

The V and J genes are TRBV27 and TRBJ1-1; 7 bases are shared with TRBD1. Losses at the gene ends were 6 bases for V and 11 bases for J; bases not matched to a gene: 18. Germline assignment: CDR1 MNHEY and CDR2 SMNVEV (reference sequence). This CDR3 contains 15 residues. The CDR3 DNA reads TGTGCCAGCAGCTATAATAATAACCGGGACAGCACCGCTTTCTTT. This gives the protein CASSYNNNRDSTAFF.

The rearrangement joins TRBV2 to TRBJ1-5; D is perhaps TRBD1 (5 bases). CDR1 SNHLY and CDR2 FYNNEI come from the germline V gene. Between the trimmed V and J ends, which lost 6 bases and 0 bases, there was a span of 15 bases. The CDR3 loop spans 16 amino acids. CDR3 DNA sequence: TGTGCCAGCAGCGCAAAGGGACGGAATAGCAATCAGCCCCAGCATTTT. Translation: CASSAKGRNSNQPQHF.

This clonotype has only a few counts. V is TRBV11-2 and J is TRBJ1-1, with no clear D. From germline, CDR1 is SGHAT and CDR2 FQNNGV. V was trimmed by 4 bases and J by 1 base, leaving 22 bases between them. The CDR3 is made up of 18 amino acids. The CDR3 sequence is CASSSHGTFAEKNTEAFF. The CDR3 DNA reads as TGTGCCAGCAGCTCCCATGGTACATTCGCCGAAAAGAACACTGAAGCTTTCTTT.

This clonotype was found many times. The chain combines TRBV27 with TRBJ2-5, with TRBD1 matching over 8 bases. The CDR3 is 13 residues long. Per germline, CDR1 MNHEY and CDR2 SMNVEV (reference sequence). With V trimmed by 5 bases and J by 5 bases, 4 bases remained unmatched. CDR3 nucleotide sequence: TGTGCCAGCAGTATCAACAGGGGGGAGACCCAGTACTTC. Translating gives CASSINRGETQYF.

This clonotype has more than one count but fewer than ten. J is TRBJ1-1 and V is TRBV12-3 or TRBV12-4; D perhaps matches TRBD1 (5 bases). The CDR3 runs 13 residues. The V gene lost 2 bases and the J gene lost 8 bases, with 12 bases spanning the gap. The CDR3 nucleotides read TGTGCCAGCAGTTTAATGGGGGGTTTCGAAGCTTTCTTT. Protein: CASSLMGGFEAFF.

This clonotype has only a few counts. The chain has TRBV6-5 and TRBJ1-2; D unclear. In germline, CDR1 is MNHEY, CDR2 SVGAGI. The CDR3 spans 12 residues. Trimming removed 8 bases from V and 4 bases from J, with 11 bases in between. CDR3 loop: CASVPGSYGYTF. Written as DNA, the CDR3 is TGTGCCAGCGTTCCCGGGAGCTATGGCTACACCTTC.

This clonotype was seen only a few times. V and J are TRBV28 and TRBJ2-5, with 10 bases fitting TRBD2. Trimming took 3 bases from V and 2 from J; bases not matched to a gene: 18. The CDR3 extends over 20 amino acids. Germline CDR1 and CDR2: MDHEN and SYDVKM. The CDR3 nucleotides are TGTGCCAGCAGTTTTAGCTGGTTACTAGCGGGATCCCAGGGGCAAGAGACCCAGTACTTC. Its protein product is CASSFSWLLAGSQGQETQYF.

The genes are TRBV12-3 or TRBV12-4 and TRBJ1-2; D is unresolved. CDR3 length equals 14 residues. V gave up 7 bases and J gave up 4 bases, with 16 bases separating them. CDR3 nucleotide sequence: TGTGCCAGCACCCCCAGGAGGTTGGCCTATGGCTACACCTTC. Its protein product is CASTPRRLAYGYTF.

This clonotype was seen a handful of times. For the CDR3, the DNA is TGTGCCAGCAGCTATACCGCAGGGCCGAATGGCTACACCTTC. As protein: CASSYTAGPNGYTF. The chain uses TRBV7-9 and TRBJ1-2; D is perhaps TRBD1 (5 bases). The germline V gene encodes CDR1 SEHNR and CDR2 FQNEAQ (reference sequence). V shed 4 bases and J shed 6 bases, with 15 bases lying between them. This CDR3 spans 14 amino acids. Drawing the rest from reference TRBV7-9 and TRBJ1-2, the complete variable domain is DTGVSQNPRHKITKRGQNVTFRCDPISEHNRLYWYRQTLGQGPEFLTYFQNEAQLEKSRLLSDRFSAERPKGSFSTLEIQRTEQGDSAMYLCASSYTAGPNGYTFGSGTRLTVV.

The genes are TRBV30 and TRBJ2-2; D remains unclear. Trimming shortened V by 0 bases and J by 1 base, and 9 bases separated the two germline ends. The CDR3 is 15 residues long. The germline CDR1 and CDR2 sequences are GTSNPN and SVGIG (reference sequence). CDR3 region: CAWSVLAMNTGELFF. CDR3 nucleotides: TGTGCCTGGAGTGTACTGGCGATGAACACCGGGGAGCTGTTTTTT.

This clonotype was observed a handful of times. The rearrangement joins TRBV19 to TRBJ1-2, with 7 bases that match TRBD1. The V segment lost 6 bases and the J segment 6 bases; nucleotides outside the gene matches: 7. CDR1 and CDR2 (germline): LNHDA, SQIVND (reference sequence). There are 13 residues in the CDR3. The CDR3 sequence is CASSATGADGYTF. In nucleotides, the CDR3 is TGTGCCAGTAGCGCTACAGGGGCCGATGGCTACACCTTC.